Below are 10 T cell receptor beta chains sequenced from a single sample in a study of T-cell memory formation after mild COVID-19. In TCRdb, the 5' RACE reads were re-called with MiXCR into one record per CDR3 protein. Here the sample spans roughly 28,000 distinct CDR3 sequences, less than 15% being singletons. The specimen sequenced was PBMCs or a T cell subset sorted from them (not recorded which). The receptors were sampled from an adult woman who had mild COVID-19 (a few samples of this study predate the infection). Cell type and time point are not known.

Many counts were recorded for this clonotype. CDR3 in amino acids: CASSFTGGDTQYF. The CDR3 region has the DNA TGCGCCAGCAGCTTCACGGGGGGAGATACGCAGTATTTT. The chain recombines TRBV5-1 with TRBJ2-3; TRBD2 aligns across 7 bases. The CDR3 spans 13 residues. Germline V gene sequence: CDR1 SGHRS, CDR2 YFSETQ. Trimming removed 2 bases from V and 5 bases from J; junction bases left unmatched: 2.

This clonotype occurred a few times. The V call is TRBV5-5, the J call TRBJ1-3; a possible D gene is TRBD1 (5 bases). The V end was cut by 0 bases, the J end by 6 bases, with 13 bases between. The CDR3 sequence is 15 residues long. Germline CDR1 SGHKS, CDR2 YYEKEE (reference sequence). CDR3 in amino acids: CASSLGVTDKNTIYF. In nucleotides, the CDR3 is TGTGCCAGCAGCTTGGGTGTGACGGACAAAAACACCATATATTTT.

This clonotype occurred many times. V usage is TRBV12-2 and J usage is TRBJ2-5; no DNA check was done on the table's D call, TRBD1. TRBV12-2 is tagged as a pseudogene. The CDR3 covers 13 residues. CDR3 residues: CASRLDGAETQYF. The CDR3 bases are TGTGCAAGTCGCTTAGATGGGGCAGAGACCCAGTACTTC.

This clonotype occurred many times. This chain connects TRBV12-3 or TRBV12-4 to TRBJ2-3; 9 bases fit TRBD2. This CDR3 is 17 amino acids long. After removal of 6 bases from V and 0 bases from J, the junction contained 10 bases not matched to a gene. CDR3 DNA sequence: TGTGCCAGCAGCCGTAGCGGGGGTAGTGCTAGCACAGATACGCAGTATTTT. It yields the protein CASSRSGGSASTDTQYF.

This clonotype was counted many times. The CDR3 spells CASSSLEGDNQPQHF. In DNA form, the CDR3 reads TGTGCCAGTAGTAGCCTGGAAGGGGACAATCAGCCCCAGCATTTT. V gene TRBV19 combines with J gene TRBJ1-5, with TRBD1 as a possible D gene (5 bases). This CDR3 comprises 15 residues. Germline V gene data show CDR1 as LNHDA and CDR2 as SQIVND (reference sequence). Trimming left V 4 bases short and J 3 bases short, with 13 bases between.

This clonotype appeared many times. The chain has TRBV4-1 and TRBJ1-1; TRBD1 might be the D (5 bases). The V gene lost 4 bases and the J gene lost 6 bases, with 24 bases spanning the gap. The germline V gene has CDR1 MGHRA and CDR2 YSYEKL. The CDR3 loop spans 17 amino acids. CDR3 region: CASSLRPPGTGKPEAFF. Written as DNA, the CDR3 is TGCGCCAGCAGCCTCCGGCCGCCAGGGACCGGGAAGCCTGAAGCTTTCTTT.

This clonotype appeared many times. The genes are TRBV6-2 or TRBV6-3 and TRBJ2-2; D not resolved. Germline V gives CDR1 MNHEY, CDR2 SVGEGT. V was pared by 0 bases and J by 5 bases, with 10 bases between. The length of the CDR3 is 15 residues. The CDR3 sequence is CASSYSIGRTGELFF. As DNA, the CDR3 is TGTGCCAGCAGTTACTCGATAGGCCGTACCGGGGAGCTGTTTTTT.

This clonotype was seen at least ten times. The chain recombines TRBV30 with TRBJ2-7; D gene uncertain. The CDR3 runs to 12 residues. The V end was cut by 0 bases, the J end by 7 bases, with 10 bases between. Germline CDR1 GTSNPN, CDR2 SVGIG (reference sequence). Here the CDR3 reads CAWSVSFGEQYF. The CDR3 DNA follows: TGTGCCTGGAGTGTATCTTTTGGGGAGCAGTACTTC. The variable domain in full, with the rest retrieved from reference TRBV30 and TRBJ2-7, is SQTIHQWPATLVQPVGSPLSLECTVEGTSNPNLYWYRQAAGRGLQLLFYSVGIGQISSEVPQNLSASRPQDRQFILSSKKLLLSDSGFYLCAWSVSFGEQYFGPGTRLTVT.

This clonotype qualifies as medium-sized. The gene calls are TRBV7-2 and TRBJ2-2; 7 nucleotides align to TRBD1. The CDR3 contains 15 residues. The J segment lost 4 bases and the V segment lost 7 bases, leaving 9 bases of the junction unmatched. From germline, CDR1 is SGHTA and CDR2 FQGNSA. The CDR3: CASTIEGALTGELFF. The CDR3 DNA sequence: TGTGCCAGCACCATCGAGGGGGCGCTCACCGGGGAGCTGTTTTTT.

The chain employs TRBV19 and TRBJ1-1; no clear D. CDR1 is LNHDA and CDR2 is SQIVND in the germline V gene (reference sequence). V was pared by 5 bases and J by 1 base, with 5 bases between. The CDR3 runs 12 residues. CDR3 coding DNA: TGTGCCAGTAGTCGCGGGAACACTGAAGCTTTCTTT. This sequence encodes CASSRGNTEAFF.